The 20 T cell receptor beta chains below were found in one sample sequenced in a study of blood T cell repertoires in COVID-19. This table comes from immunoSEQ multiplex PCR, and its TCRdb copy is limited to in-frame clones, with some not included. In the table there are 98,000 or so clones, roughly nine tenths of which are singletons. The sequenced sample consisted of peripheral blood. The receptors stem from a man in his sixties with COVID-19, enrolled during active disease.

This chain uses TRBV11-2 with TRBJ1-6; D remains ambiguous. The V end lost 0 bases, the J end lost 6 bases, and 6 bases lay between the germline ends. Germline lookup yields CDR1 SGHAT and CDR2 FQNNGV. The CDR3 sequence is 14 residues long. In nucleotides, the CDR3 is TGTGCCAGCAGCTTAGACAGCGCTAATTCACCCCTCCACTTT. This gives the protein CASSLDSANSPLHF.

Only one count was recorded for this clone. The chain recombines TRBV5-1 with TRBJ1-1; 9 positions agree with TRBD1. V lost 4 bases and J lost 6; bases outside the gene matches: 10. Germline values: CDR1 SGHRS, CDR2 YFSETQ. The CDR3 totals 15 residues. The CDR3 loop is CASSPRDREVPEAFF. CDR3 DNA: TGCGCCAGCAGCCCCCGGGACAGGGAAGTCCCTGAAGCTTTCTTT.

The V and J genes are TRBV6-2 or TRBV6-3 and TRBJ1-1; unclear D gene. Germline V CDR1 and CDR2: MNHEY, SVGEGT. V lost 5 bases, J lost 1 base, and 8 bases lay in between. CDR3 length: 13 amino acids. CDR3 protein: CASSDTWNTEAFF. The CDR3 nucleotides are TGTGCCAGCAGTGACACCTGGAACACTGAAGCTTTCTTT.

The chain employs TRBV7-6 and TRBJ2-3, with a possible D match to TRBD2 (6 bases). V dropped 1 base and J dropped 5 bases, with 10 bases sitting between them. Germline assignment: CDR1 SGHVS and CDR2 FNYEAQ. The CDR3 sequence is 14 residues long. The CDR3 here is CASSLEFGGDTQYF. CDR3 bases: TGTGCCAGCAGCTTAGAATTCGGGGGAGATACGCAGTATTTT. Looking up the rest from reference TRBV7-6 and TRBJ2-3 gives the full variable domain: GAGVSQSPRYKVTKRGQDVALRCDPISGHVSLYWYRQALGQGPEFLTYFNYEAQQDKSGLPNDRFSAERPEGSISTLTIQRTEQRDSAMYRCASSLEFGGDTQYFGPGTRLTVL.

This clone appeared once. The chain recombines TRBV5-1 with TRBJ1-1; a possible D gene is TRBD1 (5 bases). Germline V lookup: CDR1 SGHRS, CDR2 YFSETQ. V was shortened by 0 bases and J by 3 bases, with 12 bases between the two germline ends. The CDR3 extends over 15 amino acids. The DNA of the CDR3 is TGCGCCAGCAGCTTGGAAGGGGCCTCTCACACTGAAGCTTTCTTT. It codes for CASSLEGASHTEAFF.

V is TRBV5-4 and J is TRBJ2-1; 8 nucleotides line up with TRBD2. This CDR3 region has 15 residues. CDR1 and CDR2 from the germline V gene are SGHNT and YYREEE (reference sequence). J lost 5 bases, V lost 2 bases, and 6 bases had no gene match. CDR3 sequence reads: CASSLVAGPDNEQFF. DNA for the CDR3: TGTGCCAGCAGCTTAGTAGCGGGACCTGACAATGAGCAGTTCTTC.

This clone has just one count. The CDR3 DNA reads as TGTGCCAGCAGCCTATCCGGGACAGGACAATCACCCCTCCACTTT. This gives the protein CASSLSGTGQSPLHF. V is TRBV4-2 and J is TRBJ1-6; 8 bases are a match to TRBD1. CDR1 LGHNA and CDR2 YNFKEQ come from the germline V gene. The V and J ends lost 4 bases and 10 bases, in that order; junction bases with no gene match: 9. This CDR3 has 15 amino acids.

This clone was picked up one time. The chain carries TRBV27 and TRBJ1-6; no definite D call. CDR1 is MNHEY, CDR2 SMNVEV, per germline (reference sequence). The CDR3 runs to 14 residues. The germline V and J ends were trimmed by 10 bases and 7 bases, with 17 bases remaining between them. CDR3 sequence reads: CATSSRTGNSPLHF. The CDR3 DNA sequence: TGTGCCACCTCTTCCCGGACGGGGAATTCACCCCTCCACTTT.

This chain connects TRBV9 to TRBJ2-2, with 9 bases that match TRBD2. V dropped 2 bases and J dropped 7; count of bases not matched to a gene: 6. Per the germline V gene, CDR1 is SGDLS and CDR2 is YYNGEE. The CDR3 is 15 residues long. Written as DNA, the CDR3 is TGTGCCAGCAGCGTTTTAGCGGGAGACGGCGGGGAGCTGTTTTTT. The encoded protein is CASSVLAGDGGELFF.

The CDR3 region is CASRATGIDYGYTF. Written as DNA, the CDR3 is TGTGCCAGCAGGGCGACAGGGATAGACTATGGCTACACCTTC. J is TRBJ1-2 and V is TRBV27; 7 bases align to TRBD1. There are 14 residues in the CDR3. Germline lookup yields CDR1 MNHEY and CDR2 SMNVEV (reference sequence). Losses at the gene ends were 6 bases for V and 3 bases for J; bases not matched to a gene: 7.

This clone has a single count. The rearrangement uses TRBV9 and TRBJ2-3; tentative D call: TRBD2 (7 bases). Per germline, CDR1 SGDLS and CDR2 YYNGEE. V lost 4 bases and J lost 5, with 20 bases in between. The CDR3 spans 16 residues. This CDR3 is CASSTNRDGGQDTQYF. CDR3 coding DNA: TGTGCCAGCAGCACAAACCGGGACGGGGGGCAAGATACGCAGTATTTT.

V is TRBV28 and J is TRBJ1-5; D unclear. Germline V gene data show CDR1 as MDHEN and CDR2 as SYDVKM. V was shortened by 7 bases and J by 5 bases, with 24 bases between the two germline ends. This CDR3 is 17 amino acids long. CDR3 loop: CASKDLREPPADQPQHF. For the CDR3, the DNA is TGTGCCAGCAAAGATTTGAGGGAACCGCCAGCCGATCAGCCCCAGCATTTT.

The chain carries TRBV7-9 and TRBJ1-3; 9 bases are a match to TRBD1. CDR3 length: 15 amino acids. J lost 2 bases, V lost 5 bases, and 4 bases had no gene match. Germline CDR1 is SEHNR and CDR2 is FQNEAQ (reference sequence). CDR3 protein: CASSPRTGAGNTIYF. The CDR3 nucleotides are TGTGCCAGCAGCCCACGGACAGGGGCTGGAAACACCATATATTTT. Drawing the rest from reference TRBV7-9 and TRBJ1-3, the complete variable domain is DTGVSQNPRHKITKRGQNVTFRCDPISEHNRLYWYRQTLGQGPEFLTYFQNEAQLEKSRLLSDRFSAERPKGSFSTLEIQRTEQGDSAMYLCASSPRTGAGNTIYFGEGSWLTVV.

The V gene is TRBV10-2, the J gene TRBJ2-2; TRBD2 aligns across 8 bases. V was pared by 3 bases and J by 4 bases, with 4 bases of the junction left unmatched. The germline CDR1 and CDR2 sequences are WSHSY and SAAADI. The CDR3 is made up of 15 amino acids. In DNA form, the CDR3 reads TGCGCCAGCAGTGATCAGCGGGAGAGCACCGGGGAGCTGTTTTTT. Amino acid sequence: CASSDQRESTGELFF.

The V gene is TRBV18, the J gene TRBJ2-1, with 9 bases fitting TRBD2. CDR1 is KGHSH and CDR2 is LQKENI in the germline V gene. The CDR3 totals 12 residues. J was trimmed by 13 bases and V by 0 bases; bases with no gene match: 1. CDR3 amino acids: CASSPPGLAQFF. Here the CDR3 DNA reads TGTGCCAGCTCACCACCGGGACTAGCTCAGTTCTTC.

The rearrangement links TRBV18 to TRBJ1-2; TRBD1 aligns across 7 bases. Germline trimming cut 0 bases from V and 4 bases from J; bases unmatched to any gene: 8. The CDR3 is made up of 16 amino acids. From germline, CDR1 is KGHSH and CDR2 LQKENI. CDR3 DNA sequence: TGTGCCAGCTCACCACCGTTGGGGACAGAAAGCTATGGCTACACCTTC. Protein: CASSPPLGTESYGYTF.

The V gene is TRBV5-1, the J gene TRBJ2-3; a weak D match, TRBD1 (6 bases). The CDR3 is 16 amino acids. Trimming cost V 0 bases and J 4 bases, with 15 bases left between them. The germline V gene has CDR1 SGHRS and CDR2 YFSETQ. The DNA of the CDR3 is TGCGCCAGCAGCTTGGCCGTGGGGGCGCTGGCAGATACGCAGTATTTT. Translation gives CASSLAVGALADTQYF.

V gene TRBV13 combines with J gene TRBJ2-3; 7 bases align to TRBD2. The V gene end was trimmed by 1 base and the J gene end by 5 bases; junction bases not matched to a gene: 3. This CDR3 has 14 amino acids. CDR1 PRHDT and CDR2 FYEKMQ come from the germline V gene (reference sequence). CDR3 region: CASSLASGLDTQYF. The CDR3 coding sequence is TGTGCCAGCAGCTTAGCTAGCGGCTTAGATACGCAGTATTTT. Full variable domain (outside the CDR3, taken from reference TRBV13 and TRBJ2-3): AAGVIQSPRHLIKEKRETATLKCYPIPRHDTVYWYQQGPGQDPQFLISFYEKMQSDKGSIPDRFSAQQFSDYHSELNMSSLELGDSALYFCASSLASGLDTQYFGPGTRLTVL.

The chain employs TRBV30 and TRBJ2-3; D not resolved. V lost 7 bases and J lost 0, with 14 bases in between. Germline V gene data show CDR1 as GTSNPN and CDR2 as SVGIG (reference sequence). CDR3 length: 14 residues. In DNA form, the CDR3 reads TGTGCCTCCAGTGTAGCCGCTAGCACAGATACGCAGTATTTT. This gives the protein CASSVAASTDTQYF.

The chain recombines TRBV11-2 with TRBJ1-5, with D unresolved. The CDR3 length is 13 residues. With 5 bases removed from V and 5 bases from J, the gap between germline ends came to 10 bases. CDR1 is SGHAT and CDR2 is FQNNGV in the germline V gene. CDR3 nucleotide sequence: TGTGCCAGCAGCCTACAGAGGGATCAGCCCCAGCATTTT. It encodes CASSLQRDQPQHF.